The 23 T cell receptor beta chains in this list originate from one sample, sequenced in a study of T cells after yellow fever vaccination. TCRdb re-derived calls from the 5' RACE reads in MiXCR, one entry per CDR3 protein. The data hold some 390,000 distinct CDR3 sequences, with about 17% observed a single time. The specimen was PBMCs, collected before the yellow fever booster vaccination. Receptors originate from a man aged 18 to 29 who received the YFV17D yellow fever vaccine.

This clonotype has a handful of counts. The chain uses TRBV12-3 or TRBV12-4 and TRBJ1-1; D gene unclear. This CDR3 comprises 11 residues. Trimming removed 6 bases from V and 9 bases from J, with 11 bases in between. DNA of the CDR3: TGTGCCAGCAGCCAGTCGGGCAAAGCTTTCTTT. As protein: CASSQSGKAFF.

The J gene is TRBJ2-3, the V gene TRBV30, with 11 bases identical to TRBD2. Germline CDR1 reads GTSNPN; CDR2 reads SVGIG (reference sequence). This CDR3 region has 13 residues. V was clipped by 6 bases and J by 6 bases; unmatched bases: 5. The DNA for the CDR3 is TGTGCCTGTTCACTAGCGGGGGCGGATACGCAGTATTTT. It specifies CACSLAGADTQYF.

The chain has TRBV5-4 and TRBJ1-2, with TRBD1 as a possible D gene (5 bases). Trimming stripped 0 bases from V and 2 bases from J, with 14 bases between. CDR1 and CDR2 (germline): SGHNT, YYREEE (reference sequence). The CDR3 is made up of 16 amino acids. The CDR3 region has the DNA TGTGCCAGCAGCTTGGCCAGACGGGGCGCAAACTATGGCTACACCTTC. It codes for CASSLARRGANYGYTF.

Many counts were recorded for this clonotype. The chain joins TRBV5-1 to TRBJ2-1, with TRBD1 as a possible D gene (5 bases). The CDR3 is made up of 13 amino acids. V lost 2 bases and J 5 bases, leaving 8 bases between the germline ends. Germline V lookup: CDR1 SGHRS, CDR2 YFSETQ. The CDR3, as DNA: TGCGCCAGCAGCTTCAGGGCTGACAATGAGCAGTTCTTC. This sequence encodes CASSFRADNEQFF.

This chain uses TRBV12-3 or TRBV12-4 with TRBJ1-2; TRBD1 might be the D (6 bases). The CDR3 has 15 amino acids. The V gene lost 7 bases and the J gene lost 4 bases, with 19 bases spanning the gap. This CDR3 reads CASTLPGQGSYGYTF. The CDR3 bases are TGTGCCAGCACCTTGCCCGGGCAGGGGAGCTATGGCTACACCTTC.

The chain is built from TRBV28 and TRBJ2-1, with 8 bases identical to TRBD1. The CDR3 is made up of 18 amino acids. After removal of 6 bases from V and 0 bases from J, the junction contained 13 bases not matched to a gene. CDR1 and CDR2 from the germline V gene are MDHEN and SYDVKM. DNA of the CDR3: TGTGCCAGCAGAGCAGGGCAGGGGGCAAGACTCTCCTACAATGAGCAGTTCTTC. This translates into CASRAGQGARLSYNEQFF. Combining the CDR3 with reference TRBV28 and TRBJ2-1 gives the whole variable domain DVKVTQSSRYLVKRTGEKVFLECVQDMDHENMFWYRQDPGLGLRLIYFSYDVKMKEKGDIPEGYSVSREKKERFSLILESASTNQTSMYLCASRAGQGARLSYNEQFFGPGTRLTVL.

V gene TRBV6-5 combines with J gene TRBJ2-1; TRBD1 aligns across 8 bases. Germline CDR1 and CDR2: MNHEY and SVGAGI. This CDR3 comprises 13 residues. Unmatched junction bases numbered 6, after V lost 7 bases and J lost 7 bases. The CDR3 bases are TGTGCCAGCACCCGACAGGGGAGGAATGAGCAGTTCTTC. Residues: CASTRQGRNEQFF.

This chain links TRBV20-1 with TRBJ2-1; D remains unclear. V gave up 0 bases and J gave up 2 bases, with 26 bases separating them. The CDR3 has 20 amino acids. Germline V gene sequence: CDR1 DFQATT, CDR2 SNEGSKA (reference sequence). CDR3 in amino acids: CSARDESFGQEHNTYNEQFF. Here the CDR3 DNA reads TGCAGTGCTAGAGATGAGAGTTTTGGGCAGGAGCATAACACCTACAATGAGCAGTTCTTC.

This clonotype was counted many times. The CDR3 reads CSASKGIGLGAFF. DNA of the CDR3: TGCAGTGCCTCAAAAGGCATTGGGCTCGGAGCTTTCTTT. V gene TRBV20-1 combines with J gene TRBJ1-1; D is undetermined. The CDR3 is made up of 13 amino acids. V was trimmed by 6 bases and J by 10 bases, leaving 21 bases between them. CDR1 is DFQATT and CDR2 is SNEGSKA in the germline V gene (reference sequence).

In its sample, this clonotype was seen many times. The chain has TRBV20-1 and TRBJ2-1; 8 bases line up with TRBD2. The V and J ends lost 0 bases and 2 bases, in that order; junction bases with no gene match: 3. Germline V gene sequence: CDR1 DFQATT, CDR2 SNEGSKA (reference sequence). CDR3 size: 15 residues. The CDR3 DNA reads TGCAGTGCTAGAGAGCGGGGGGAACCCTACAATGAGCAGTTCTTC. Amino acids: CSARERGEPYNEQFF.

V is TRBV7-9 and J is TRBJ2-6; 7 nucleotides align to TRBD1. V lost 3 bases to trimming and J lost 2 bases; unmatched junction nucleotides: 1. CDR1 and CDR2 (germline): SEHNR, FQNEAQ (reference sequence). The CDR3 contains 15 residues. CDR3 coding DNA: TGTGCCAGCAGCTTGAGGGGGCCTGGGGCCAACGTCCTGACTTTC. It translates to CASSLRGPGANVLTF.

J is TRBJ2-3 and V is TRBV15; D is perhaps TRBD2 (6 bases). Germline CDR1 is LNHNV and CDR2 is YYDKDF (reference sequence). V was clipped by 3 bases and J by 5 bases, with 12 bases between them. The CDR3 is 14 residues long. CDR3: CATSSGRGGDTQYF. The CDR3 region has the DNA TGTGCCACCAGCAGCGGGAGAGGAGGAGATACGCAGTATTTT. Variable domain in full (rest from reference TRBV15 and TRBJ2-3): DAMVIQNPRYQVTQFGKPVTLSCSQTLNHNVMYWYQQKSSQAPKLLFHYYDKDFNNEADTPDNFQSRRPNTSFCFLDIRSPGLGDTAMYLCATSSGRGGDTQYFGPGTRLTVL.

The genes are TRBV29-1 and TRBJ2-3; tentatively, D is TRBD2 (6 bases). V shed 4 bases and J shed 4 bases, with 12 bases lying between them. CDR3 length: 13 residues. Germline CDR1 is SQVTM and CDR2 is ANQGSEA. The CDR3 region is CSVAQGGPDTQYF. The DNA of the CDR3 is TGCAGCGTTGCCCAGGGAGGCCCAGATACGCAGTATTTT.

This chain connects TRBV20-1 to TRBJ1-5, with TRBD1 as a possible D gene (5 bases). CDR1 and CDR2 (germline): DFQATT, SNEGSKA (reference sequence). With 3 bases removed from V and 4 bases from J, the gap between germline ends came to 16 bases. CDR3 length equals 15 residues. In DNA, the CDR3 is TGCAGTGCTAGCCGATGGGGGGTTCGGAATCAGCCCCAGCATTTT. Residues: CSASRWGVRNQPQHF.

The chain recombines TRBV6-5 with TRBJ2-3; no clear D gene. The V end lost 0 bases, the J end lost 6 bases, and 10 bases lay between the germline ends. Per germline, CDR1 MNHEY and CDR2 SVGAGI. The CDR3 length is 14 residues. The CDR3 bases are TGTGCCAGCAGTTACTCGATGGGCTCTGATACGCAGTATTTT. Amino acids: CASSYSMGSDTQYF.

The chain carries TRBV7-9 and TRBJ2-4; 7 positions agree with TRBD2. The germline V gene encodes CDR1 SEHNR and CDR2 FQNEAQ (reference sequence). The CDR3 spans 14 residues. V shed 5 bases and J 7 bases; nucleotides not matched to a gene: 8. CDR3 sequence reads: CASSPGEGRNIQYF. CDR3 nucleotide sequence: TGTGCCAGCAGCCCCGGGGAGGGGAGGAACATTCAGTACTTC.

This clonotype was detected only a few times. The J gene is TRBJ2-1, the V gene TRBV6-5; tentatively, D is TRBD1 (5 bases). In germline, CDR1 is MNHEY, CDR2 SVGAGI. The CDR3 spans 16 residues. V was trimmed by 5 bases and J by 0 bases, leaving 14 bases between them. The CDR3 spells CASSNLGASSYNEQFF. CDR3 in DNA: TGTGCCAGCAGTAACCTTGGGGCTAGCTCCTACAATGAGCAGTTCTTC.

This clonotype was recorded a few times. This rearrangement joins TRBV7-2 to TRBJ2-3; 10 bases line up with TRBD2. V shed 5 bases and J 3 bases; nucleotides not matched to a gene: 8. The CDR3 is 16 residues long. From germline, CDR1 is SGHTA and CDR2 FQGNSA. CDR3 loop: CASSIPLAGGTDTQYF. The CDR3 DNA follows: TGTGCCAGCAGCATACCCTTAGCGGGGGGAACAGATACGCAGTATTTT.

In this sample, this clonotype turned up a few times. The V call is TRBV5-1, the J call TRBJ2-1; 11 bases align to TRBD1. This CDR3 contains 17 residues. The junction had 9 bases not matched to a gene; V was cut back by 4 bases and J by 3 bases. Germline CDR1 is SGHRS and CDR2 is YFSETQ. CDR3 sequence (DNA): TGCGCCAGCAGCGTAGCCTCCGGGACAGGGGGCTACAATGAGCAGTTCTTC. Translated: CASSVASGTGGYNEQFF.

The V and J genes are TRBV7-9 and TRBJ1-1, with D unresolved. CDR1 and CDR2 from the germline V gene are SEHNR and FQNEAQ (reference sequence). V was trimmed by 5 bases and J by 5 bases, leaving 12 bases between them. The CDR3 length is 13 residues. CDR3 in amino acids: CASSPPLGTEAFF. In DNA form, the CDR3 reads TGTGCCAGCAGCCCCCCTCTGGGGACTGAAGCTTTCTTT.

CDR3 region: CASSQGGGGTGVQYF. As DNA, the CDR3 is TGCGCCAGCAGCCAAGGGGGAGGGGGTACTGGAGTCCAGTACTTC. The rearrangement links TRBV4-3 to TRBJ2-5, with D maybe TRBD2 (7 bases). Germline lookup yields CDR1 LGHNA and CDR2 YSLEER. Trimming removed 1 base at V and 10 bases at J, with 19 bases between. The CDR3 is made up of 15 amino acids.

The chain carries TRBV28 and TRBJ1-5; TRBD1 aligns across 8 bases. With 6 bases clipped from V and 1 base from J, the junction kept 5 bases outside the gene matches. The CDR3 is made up of 15 amino acids. Per the germline V gene, CDR1 is MDHEN and CDR2 is SYDVKM. The CDR3 sequence is CASRLQGASNQPQHF. For the CDR3, the DNA is TGTGCCAGCAGGCTCCAGGGGGCGAGCAATCAGCCCCAGCATTTT.

There are a few counts of this clonotype. The V and J genes are TRBV6-1 and TRBJ1-2; D ambiguous. The CDR3 is 13 residues long. CDR1 and CDR2 (germline): MNHNS, SASEGT. Deletions cut 3 bases from V and 2 bases from J, with 7 bases between. CDR3 nucleotides: TGTGCCAGCAGTGAGCGGCGGAACTATGGCTACACCTTC. Translated, it gives CASSERRNYGYTF.